The source of this TCR beta chain is a study of cytomegalovirus exposure and HLA in healthy donors. Study summary: Early released data had approximately 86 million unique TCRs, all coming from HLA-typed donors. Findings of the study overall: A later look showed TCR association rates differing by HLA locus, highest for DRB1 and lowest for HLA-C.

The PCR used 60 Vbeta and 13 Jbeta primers. The table came from immunoSEQ multiplex PCR; TCRdb's copy has only in-frame clones and leaves some out. The sample has more than 95,000 clones, more than 75% seen once. This CDR3 contains 15 residues. CDR1 and CDR2 from the germline V gene are SQVTM and ANQGSEA. As regards this clone: Its target is not known. At one of its ends the junction is not consistent with the germline gene, which may arise from a read error.

V is TRBV29-1 and J is TRBJ2-7; TRBD2 matches 13 bases. The specimen was PBMCs. This sequence originates from a woman aged 40 to 50 in good health and CMV-seronegative. In DNA, the CDR3 is TGCAGCGTTGACGGACTAGCGGGGGACCTCTACGGGCAGTACTTC. It yields the protein CSVDGLAGDLYGQYF.